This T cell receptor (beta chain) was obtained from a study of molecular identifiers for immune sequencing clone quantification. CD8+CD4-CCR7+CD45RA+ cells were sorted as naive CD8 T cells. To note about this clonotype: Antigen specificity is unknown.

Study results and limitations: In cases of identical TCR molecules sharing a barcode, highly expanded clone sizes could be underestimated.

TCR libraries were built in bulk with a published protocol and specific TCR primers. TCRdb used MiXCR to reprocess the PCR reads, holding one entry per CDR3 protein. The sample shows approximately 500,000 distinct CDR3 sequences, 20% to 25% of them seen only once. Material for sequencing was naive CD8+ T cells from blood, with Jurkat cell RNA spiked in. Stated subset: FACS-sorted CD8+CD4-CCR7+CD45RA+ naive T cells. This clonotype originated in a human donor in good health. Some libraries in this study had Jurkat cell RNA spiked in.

The CDR3 DNA follows: TGCGCCAGCAGCCAAGTCACATGGGGTGTTGAAACTGAAGCTTTCTTT. This codes for CASSQVTWGVETEAFF. The chain combines TRBV4-3 with TRBJ1-1, with no clear D. Germline CDR1 is LGHNA and CDR2 is YSLEER. V was pared by 1 base and J by 5 bases, with 17 bases between. The CDR3 has 16 amino acids.